These 4 T cell receptor beta chains came from one sample sequenced in a study of CD8+CD57+ T cells in acquired aplastic anemia. TCR beta VDJ and CDR3 were profiled, and genomic DNA was the template. From the reads, TCRdb called clonotypes with MiXCR, one entry per CDR3 protein. This table has under 250,000 distinct CDR3 sequences, 55% to 65% appearing once. Patients chosen for sequencing had shown CD8+CD57+ cell expansion by flow cytometry. The sample consisted of sorted CD4+, CD8+, or CD8+CD57+ T cells (not recorded which) from PBMCs. These receptor sequences come from a human donor with aplastic anemia.

This clonotype was seen more than once but under ten times. V and J are TRBV7-4 and TRBJ2-7; no reliable D call. The CDR3 has 11 residues. Germline V lookup: CDR1 SGHVT, CDR2 SQSDAQ. V was trimmed by 5 bases and J by 5 bases, leaving 7 bases between them. The CDR3: CASSPKHEQYF. The DNA of the CDR3 is TGTGCCAGCAGCCCTAAGCACGAGCAGTACTTC.

CDR3 residues: CASSGQSRETQYF. CDR3 nucleotide sequence: TGTGCCAGCAGTGGACAGTCTCGAGAGACCCAGTACTTC. The gene calls are TRBV2 and TRBJ2-5, with D maybe TRBD1 (5 bases). The CDR3 consists of 13 residues. CDR1 is SNHLY, CDR2 FYNNEI, per germline. V shed 4 bases and J shed 4 bases, with 10 bases lying between them.

CDR3 protein: CASSLQITDTQYF. As DNA, the CDR3 is TGTGCCAGCAGCCTTCAAATCACAGATACGCAGTATTTT. The V call is TRBV7-2, the J call TRBJ2-3; no firm D call. The germline CDR1 and CDR2 sequences are SGHTA and FQGNSA. Trimming removed 5 bases at V and 2 bases at J, with 8 bases between. The CDR3 has 13 amino acids.

The chain uses TRBV9 and TRBJ1-6; D not resolved. The V end was cut by 5 bases, the J end by 4 bases, with 13 bases between. Germline V gives CDR1 SGDLS, CDR2 YYNGEE. This CDR3 spans 15 amino acids. The DNA of the CDR3 is TGTGCCAGCAGTCCCGGACGGAGTTATAATTCACCCCTCCACTTT. Protein: CASSPGRSYNSPLHF.